This TCR beta chain was identified in a study of cytomegalovirus exposure and HLA in healthy donors. Data came from immunoSEQ multiplex PCR; TCRdb stores just in-frame clones and leaves some out. The table shows about 190,000 clones, with 65% to 85% occurring only once. This CDR3 has 15 residues. Germline V gene sequence: CDR1 MGHRA, CDR2 YSYEKL. V gave up 2 bases and J gave up 1 base; unmatched junction bases: 3. Overall study findings and caveats: Usually a TCR sequence was rare, but some public TCRs were found in many donors.

Note on this clone: Its antigen is unidentified.

Sequenced sample: PBMCs. The sequence derives from a woman under 30 in good health and CMV-seropositive. This chain connects TRBV4-1 to TRBJ2-7; TRBD1 matches 9 bases. In DNA form, the CDR3 reads TGCGCCAGCAGCCAACCGGGGACAGGGTCCTACGAGCAGTACTTC. Amino acids: CASSQPGTGSYEQYF.